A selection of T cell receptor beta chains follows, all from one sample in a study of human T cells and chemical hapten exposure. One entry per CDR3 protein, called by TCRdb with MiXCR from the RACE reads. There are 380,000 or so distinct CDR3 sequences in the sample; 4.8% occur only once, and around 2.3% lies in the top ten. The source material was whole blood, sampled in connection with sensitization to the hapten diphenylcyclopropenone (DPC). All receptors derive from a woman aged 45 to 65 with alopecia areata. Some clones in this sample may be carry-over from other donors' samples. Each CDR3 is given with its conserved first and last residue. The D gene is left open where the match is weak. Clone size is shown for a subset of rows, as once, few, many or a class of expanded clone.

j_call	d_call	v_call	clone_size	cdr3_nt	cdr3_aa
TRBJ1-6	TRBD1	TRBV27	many	TGTGCCAGCAGGGACAGGGAAGGTTCACCCCTCCACTTT	CASRDREGSPLHF
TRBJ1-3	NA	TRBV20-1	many	TGCAGTGCTCGGGAGTCTGGAAACACCATATATTTT	CSARESGNTIYF
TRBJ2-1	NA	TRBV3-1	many	TGTGCCAGCAGCTTGCTAGGGGGCGGGAGCAGGGACAATGAGCAGTTCTTC	CASSLLGGGSRDNEQFF
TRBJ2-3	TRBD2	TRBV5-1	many	TGCGCCAGCAGCTTGGCTCTAGCGGGGAGCACAGATACGCAGTATTTT	CASSLALAGSTDTQYF
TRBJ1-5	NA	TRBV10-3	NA	TGTGCCATCAAAGGGGGGGCTAATCAGCCCCAGCATTTT	CAIKGGANQPQHF
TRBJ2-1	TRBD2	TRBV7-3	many	TGTGCCAGCAGCTTAAGTACGGCACGCACTAGCGGGGGGCCCTACAATGAGCAGTTCTTC	CASSLSTARTSGGPYNEQFF
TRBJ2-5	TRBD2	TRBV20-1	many	TGCAGTGCCCGCGGACTAGCGGCCCACCAAGAGACCCAGTACTTC	CSARGLAAHQETQYF
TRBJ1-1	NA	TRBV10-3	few	TGTGCCATCAGGGAGCGGGGATACACTGAAGCTTTCTTT	CAIRERGYTEAFF
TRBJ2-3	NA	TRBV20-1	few	TGCAGTGCTAGAGACATAGAAGGGGGTGGAGATACGCAGTATTTT	CSARDIEGGGDTQYF
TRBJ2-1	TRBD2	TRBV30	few	TGTGCCTGGAGTCTCCCGGGACTAGTGCCGTTCTTC	CAWSLPGLVPFF
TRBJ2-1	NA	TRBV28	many	TGTGCCAGCAGTTTGACGGGAGTTCGCAATGAGCAGTTCTTC	CASSLTGVRNEQFF
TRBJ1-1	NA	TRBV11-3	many	TGTGCCAGCAGCTTGGGTCAGGGAATGAACACTGAAGCTTTCTTT	CASSLGQGMNTEAFF
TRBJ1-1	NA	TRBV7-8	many	TGTGCCAGCAGCTTAGCGAGATGGGCTATGCAGGGTGTAGACACTGAAGCTTTCTTT	CASSLARWAMQGVDTEAFF
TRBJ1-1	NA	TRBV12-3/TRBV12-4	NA	TGTGCCAGCAGTTTAGCGCGTGGTTTCACTGAAGCTTTCTTT	CASSLARGFTEAFF
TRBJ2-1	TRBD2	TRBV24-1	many	TGTGCCACCAGTGATTCCGAGACTAGCGGGGACCACAATGAGCAGTTCTTC	CATSDSETSGDHNEQFF
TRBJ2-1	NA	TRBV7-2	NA	TGTGCCAGCAGCTTAGGCAGGGTAAGAAACAATGAGCAGTTCTTC	CASSLGRVRNNEQFF
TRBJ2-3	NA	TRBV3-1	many	TGTGCCAGCAGCCAAGATTTTACGGTTAGCACAGATACGCAGTATTTT	CASSQDFTVSTDTQYF
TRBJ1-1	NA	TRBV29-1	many	TGCAGCGTTACCCCTGAAGCTTTCTTT	CSVTPEAFF
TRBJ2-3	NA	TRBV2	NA	TGTGCCAGCAGTGGGGCGGGATCTGATACGCAGTATTTT	CASSGAGSDTQYF
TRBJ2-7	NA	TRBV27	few	TGTGCCAGCAGTTCCCGAAGGGACGAGCAGTACTTC	CASSSRRDEQYF
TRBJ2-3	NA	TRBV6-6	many	TGTGCCAGCATAAGTGCCAGCACAGATACGCAGTATTTT	CASISASTDTQYF
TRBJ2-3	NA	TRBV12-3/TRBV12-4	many	TGTGCCAGCAGTTTATCTGGCAGGGGTGGTGATACGCAGTATTTT	CASSLSGRGGDTQYF
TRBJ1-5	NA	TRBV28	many	TGTGCCAGCAGTTTAGACACTCGCAATCAGCCCCAGCATTTT	CASSLDTRNQPQHF
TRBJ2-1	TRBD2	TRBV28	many	TGTGCCAGCAGCTCTACCCTAGAACGGGGGGGCTCTTGGTCCTACAATGAGCAGTTCTTC	CASSSTLERGGSWSYNEQFF
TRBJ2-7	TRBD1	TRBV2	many	TGTGCCATCTCACCCGGGGACAGGACCCTTTCCGGGCAGTACTTC	CAISPGDRTLSGQYF
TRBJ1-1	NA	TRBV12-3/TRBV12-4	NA	TGTGCCAGCAGTAAGGGGGGCAGGGGAGACACTGAAGCTTTCTTT	CASSKGGRGDTEAFF
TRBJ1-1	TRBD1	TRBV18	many	TGTGCCAGCTCACCGGGACAGAAGAACACTGAAGCTTTCTTT	CASSPGQKNTEAFF
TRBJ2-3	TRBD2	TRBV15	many	TGTGCCACCAGCGGGACCGCGGAAGAGAGCGGGGAGTACACAGATACGCAGTATTTT	CATSGTAEESGEYTDTQYF
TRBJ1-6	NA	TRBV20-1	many	TGCAGTGCCTCCTCGACAGGCCCTATGTATAATTCACCCCTCCACTTT	CSASSTGPMYNSPLHF
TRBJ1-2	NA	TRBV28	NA	TGTGCCAGCAGTTTAGGGTCCGCAGGGTCTAATGGCTACACCTTC	CASSLGSAGSNGYTF
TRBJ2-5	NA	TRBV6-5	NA	TGTGCCATCGCCCGGGGGCGCCAAGAGACCCAGTACTTC	CAIARGRQETQYF
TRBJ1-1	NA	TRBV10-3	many	TGTGCCATCAGTGAGTCCGACAGCCCGAACACTGAAGCTTTCTTT	CAISESDSPNTEAFF
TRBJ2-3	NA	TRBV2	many	TGTGCCAGCAGTGAAGAGACAACTAGCACAGATACGCAGTATTTT	CASSEETTSTDTQYF
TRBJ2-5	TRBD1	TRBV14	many	TGTGCCAGCAGCCAAGAGTCGCGCGGGACAGGGGGAGAGACCCAGTACTTC	CASSQESRGTGGETQYF
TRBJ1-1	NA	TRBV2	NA	TGTGCCAGCAGTGAAAGGGTCCCGAACACTGAAGCTTTCTTT	CASSERVPNTEAFF
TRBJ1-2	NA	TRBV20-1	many	TGCAGTGCTAGTGGGGCGGGCAAAGTTGACTATGGCTACACCTTC	CSASGAGKVDYGYTF
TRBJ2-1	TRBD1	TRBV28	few	TGTGCCAGCAGGACCCCGGGACAGACAAATGAGCAGTTCTTC	CASRTPGQTNEQFF
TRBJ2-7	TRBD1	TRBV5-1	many	TGCGCCAGCAGCTCCGGCGGGACAGGAGTTGTTTACGAGCAGTACTTC	CASSSGGTGVVYEQYF
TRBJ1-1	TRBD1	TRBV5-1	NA	TGCGCCAGCAGCTGGGGACAGGGGGCGAACACTGAAGCTTTCTTT	CASSWGQGANTEAFF
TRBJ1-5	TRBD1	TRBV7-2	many	TGTGCCAGCAGTTACAGGGGAGATCAGCCCCAGCATTTT	CASSYRGDQPQHF
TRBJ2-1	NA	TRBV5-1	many	TGCGCCAGCAGCTTGGAGAGCGGACAGTACAATGAGCAGTTCTTC	CASSLESGQYNEQFF
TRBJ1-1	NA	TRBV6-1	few	TGTGCCAGCAGTGAATGGGGCCCGAAGACTGAAGCTTTCTTT	CASSEWGPKTEAFF
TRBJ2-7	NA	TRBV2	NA	TGTGCCAGCACGGAATTCTCCTACGAGCAGTACTTC	CASTEFSYEQYF
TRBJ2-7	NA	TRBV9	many	TGTGCCAGCAGCCCCGGGGACTCGGTCTACGAGCAGTACTTC	CASSPGDSVYEQYF
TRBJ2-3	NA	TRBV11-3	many	TGTGCCAGCAGCGCCCGTCCGGATACGCAGTATTTT	CASSARPDTQYF
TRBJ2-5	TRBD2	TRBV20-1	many	TGCAGTGCTAGAGATCGGGGGGGCCGGGAGACCCAGTACTTC	CSARDRGGRETQYF
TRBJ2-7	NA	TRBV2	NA	TGTGCCAGCAAGGACGGGGCGGCTGCCTACGAGCAGTACTTC	CASKDGAAAYEQYF
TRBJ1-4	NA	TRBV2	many	TGTGCCAGCAGTGAAGAACAGTCCTCCCCGTTGATTTTT	CASSEEQSSPLIF
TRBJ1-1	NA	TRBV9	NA	TGTGCCAGCAGCGTAGGGCAGGAGACTGAAGCTTTCTTT	CASSVGQETEAFF
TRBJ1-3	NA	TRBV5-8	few	TGTGCCAGCAGCTTGGAGCCTCAAACTGGAAACACCATATATTTT	CASSLEPQTGNTIYF
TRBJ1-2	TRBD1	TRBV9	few	TGTGCCAGCAGCCAAACAGGGGGCTTTAATGGCTACACCTTC	CASSQTGGFNGYTF
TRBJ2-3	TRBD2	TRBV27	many	TGTGCCAGCAATCTCGGACTAGCGGTTCTGGATACGCAGTATTTT	CASNLGLAVLDTQYF
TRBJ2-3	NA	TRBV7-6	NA	TGTGCCAGCAGCTTAGACCCCGAGGCGACAGATACGCAGTATTTT	CASSLDPEATDTQYF
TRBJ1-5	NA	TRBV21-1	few	TGTGCCAGCAGCGGACCCAATCAGCCCCAGCATTTT	CASSGPNQPQHF
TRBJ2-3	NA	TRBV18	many	TGTGCCAGCTCACCAGTAGGGCTAACAGATACGCAGTATTTT	CASSPVGLTDTQYF
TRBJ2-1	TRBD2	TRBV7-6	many	TGTGCCAGCAGCTTAGGGGAGGGTGAGCAGTTCTTC	CASSLGEGEQFF
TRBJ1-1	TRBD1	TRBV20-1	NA	TGCAGTGCTAGAGGGTGGGGCGACAGGGAGGGATTTGAAGCTTTCTTT	CSARGWGDREGFEAFF
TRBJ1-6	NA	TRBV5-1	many	TGCGCCAGCAGCCTGGAGCAGGGGAATTCACCCCTCCACTTT	CASSLEQGNSPLHF
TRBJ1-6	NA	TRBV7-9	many	TGTGCCAGCAGCTTAGTGCAGACTCCCCTCCACTTT	CASSLVQTPLHF